The 5 T cell receptor beta chains reported below all come from one sample, sequenced in a study of T cell repertoires in cytomegalovirus infection. MiXCR was run by TCRdb on the reads, yielding one entry per CDR3 protein. The sample includes under 200,000 distinct CDR3 sequences, about a tenth seen only once; the top ten take approximately 4.3%. Sequencing was done on a sample of PBMCs. The source is a human donor in good health (CMV status not recorded). Some clones in this sample may be carry-over from other donors' samples.

This clonotype occurred many times. The chain joins TRBV6-2 or TRBV6-3 to TRBJ2-5, with no clear D. Between the trimmed V and J ends, which lost 7 bases and 2 bases, there was a span of 11 bases. Germline V gene sequence: CDR1 MNHEY, CDR2 SVGEGT. There are 13 residues in the CDR3. Here the CDR3 reads CASTLPLQETQYF. CDR3 nucleotide sequence: TGTGCCAGCACATTGCCGTTACAAGAGACCCAGTACTTC.

This clonotype was picked up many times. The rearrangement uses TRBV19 and TRBJ2-3; 9 positions match TRBD2. Losses at the gene ends were 2 bases for V and 3 bases for J; bases not matched to a gene: 0. Germline lookup yields CDR1 LNHDA and CDR2 SQIVND (reference sequence). The CDR3 covers 14 residues. This CDR3 is CASSISGRTDTQYF. CDR3 in DNA: TGTGCCAGTAGTATAAGCGGGAGGACAGATACGCAGTATTTT. Drawing the rest from reference TRBV19 and TRBJ2-3, the complete variable domain is DGGITQSPKYLFRKEGQNVTLSCEQNLNHDAMYWYRQDPGQGLRLIYYSQIVNDFQKGDIAEGYSVSREKKESFPLTVTSAQKNPTAFYLCASSISGRTDTQYFGPGTRLTVL.

This clonotype has more than one count but fewer than ten. This chain joins TRBV10-3 and TRBJ1-5; D unclear. This CDR3 is 14 amino acids long. Germline CDR1 is ENHRY and CDR2 is SYGVKD. The germline V and J ends were trimmed by 4 bases and 0 bases, with 7 bases remaining between them. This chain's CDR3 is CAISGEPSNQPQHF. The CDR3 DNA reads TGTGCCATCAGTGGGGAGCCTAGCAATCAGCCCCAGCATTTT.

This clonotype has at least ten counts. J is TRBJ1-1 and V is TRBV20-1; D is unclear. V lost 0 bases and J 2 bases, leaving 7 bases between the germline ends. CDR1 and CDR2 from the germline V gene are DFQATT and SNEGSKA (reference sequence). This CDR3 comprises 13 residues. In DNA, the CDR3 is TGCAGTGCTAGAGATGGGTTCAACACTGAAGCTTTCTTT. Encoded protein: CSARDGFNTEAFF.

This clonotype has more than one count but fewer than ten. The rearrangement uses TRBV4-2 and TRBJ1-2; D is perhaps TRBD1 (5 bases). The CDR3 length is 15 residues. V lost 0 bases, J lost 8 bases, and 16 bases lay in between. Germline CDR1 LGHNA, CDR2 YNFKEQ. The CDR3 nucleotides read TGTGCCAGCAGCCAAGACCAGCTGGAATCAGGGGGCTACACCTTC. It specifies CASSQDQLESGGYTF.